The entry below gives a single TCR beta chain sequence along with its context. TCRdb reprocessed the 5' RACE reads and keeps a single row for each CDR3 protein, giving no DNA. The sample totals about 370,000 distinct CDR3 sequences. The entry originates in a study of T cells expressing NK-cell markers. Turning to the study itself: Most of the eight sequenced donors tested HCMV-seropositive; one tested seronegative.

The CDR3 is made up of 14 amino acids. The germline V gene has CDR1 LNHNV and CDR2 YYDKDF (reference sequence). This chain uses TRBV15 with TRBJ2-1; the D call from TCRdb, TRBD1, cannot be confirmed without DNA. The receptor comes from a woman aged 45 to 65 in good health. The specimen sequenced was blood T cells: a sorted CD56 or NKG2C T cell subset, CD4+ or CD8+ T cells, or bulk PBMC T cells (not recorded which). The CDR3 sequence: CATSPELGGNEQFF.